The clone carrying this T cell receptor beta chain showed up just a few times. At the DNA level, this CDR3 is encoded by other sequences in the same sample as well. The data belong to a study of metastatic and nonmetastatic thyroid tumors. TCRdb re-analyzed the PCR reads through MiXCR. The table has under 35,000 clones, 20% to 25% seen once. No treatment of any kind had been given to any patient before thyroid surgery. Germline V gives CDR1 MGHDK, CDR2 SYGVNS. CDR3 length: 14 amino acids. The ends were cut back, 6 bases at V and 4 bases at J, with 12 bases in the middle. The sample taken for sequencing was blood. This sequence joins TRBV25-1 and TRBJ1-4, with D possibly TRBD1 on 5 matching bases. The source is a female donor with papillary thyroid cancer or a benign thyroid nodule (not recorded which). Some clones in this sample may be carry-over from other donors' samples. The CDR3 sequence: CASRGDRSNEKLFF. The CDR3 DNA sequence: TGTGCCAGCAGAGGGGATAGAAGTAATGAAAAACTGTTTTTT.